Shown below are 26 T cell receptor beta chains from a single sample sequenced in a study of OX40 agonist ivuxolimab in advanced cancers. Assay used: immunoSEQ multiplex PCR; TCRdb lists only in-frame clones, some missing. The table lists 60,000 or so clones, around 90% of them singletons. The starting material was CD4+ or CD8+ T cells sorted from blood, obtained in a trial of the OX40 agonist ivuxolimab. The origin of the receptors is an adult with an advanced solid tumor such as melanoma, head and neck, liver or kidney cancer.

This chain links TRBV7-3 with TRBJ2-6; 10 bases fit TRBD1. The junction had 13 bases not matched to a gene; V was cut back by 5 bases and J by 0 bases. The CDR3 spans 20 residues. Germline assignment: CDR1 SGHTA and CDR2 FQGTGA. CDR3 nucleotide sequence: TGTGCCAGCAGCACGCTACCGGGACAGGGGCTTGACTCTGGGGCCAACGTCCTGACTTTC. This encodes CASSTLPGQGLDSGANVLTF.

The CDR3 DNA reads TGTGCCAGCAGCTTTGGGACAGACTATGGCTACACCTTC. Translating it yields CASSFGTDYGYTF. This rearrangement joins TRBV7-9 to TRBJ1-2, with TRBD1 matching over 7 bases. Germline V gene sequence: CDR1 SEHNR, CDR2 FQNEAQ (reference sequence). V trimming: 3 bases; J trimming: 3 bases; junction bases outside the gene matches: 1. CDR3 length: 13 residues.

The chain carries TRBV5-1 and TRBJ2-1; D remains unclear. Trimming shortened V by 6 bases and J by 5 bases, and 12 bases separated the two germline ends. In germline, CDR1 is SGHRS, CDR2 YFSETQ. The CDR3 has 13 residues. The CDR3 region has the DNA TGCGCCAGCACCTTATCCACCAACAATGAGCAGTTCTTC. It yields the protein CASTLSTNNEQFF.

This chain joins TRBV10-3 and TRBJ2-6; no firm D call. The V gene's germline CDR1 is ENHRY and CDR2 SYGVKD. Trimming shortened V by 2 bases and J by 0 bases, and 8 bases separated the two germline ends. There are 16 residues in the CDR3. CDR3 sequence (DNA): TGTGCCATCAGTGAGGCAATCCTCTCTGGGGCCAACGTCCTGACTTTC. Encoded protein: CAISEAILSGANVLTF.

The chain joins TRBV11-2 to TRBJ2-3, with 9 bases matching TRBD2. Unmatched junction bases numbered 4, after V lost 3 bases and J lost 3 bases. CDR1 is SGHAT, CDR2 FQNNGV, per germline. This CDR3 spans 15 amino acids. CDR3 loop: CASSLLSGGTDTQYF. CDR3 DNA: TGTGCCAGCAGCTTGCTTAGCGGGGGTACAGATACGCAGTATTTT.

V and J are TRBV18 and TRBJ1-2; D is ambiguous. In germline, CDR1 is KGHSH, CDR2 LQKENI. This CDR3 is built from 12 residues. V was pared by 1 base and J by 4 bases, with 4 bases between. The CDR3 bases are TGTGCCAGCTCACCACAAAGCTATGGCTACACCTTC. Translating it yields CASSPQSYGYTF.

The J gene is TRBJ2-1, the V gene TRBV18, with 13 bases fitting TRBD2. The CDR3 covers 17 residues. V lost 4 bases to trimming and J lost 10 bases; unmatched junction nucleotides: 13. CDR1 and CDR2 from the germline V gene are KGHSH and LQKENI. CDR3 nucleotides: TGTGCCAGCTCACAAACCCGTCCGGGACTAGCGGGACTCGAGCAGTTCTTC. It yields the protein CASSQTRPGLAGLEQFF.

CDR3 region: CASSERVAKNIQYF. CDR3 nucleotide sequence: TGTGCCAGCAGTGAACGGGTAGCCAAAAACATTCAGTACTTC. The chain uses TRBV2 and TRBJ2-4, with D uncertain. The CDR3 spans 14 residues. With 2 bases removed from V and 0 bases from J, the gap between germline ends came to 5 bases. The germline CDR1 and CDR2 sequences are SNHLY and FYNNEI.

This clone was found once. The chain recombines TRBV6-1 with TRBJ2-3; 12 positions agree with TRBD1. J was trimmed by 3 bases and V by 1 base; bases with no gene match: 2. Germline-derived CDR1 and CDR2 are MNHNS and SASEGT. The length of the CDR3 is 16 residues. CDR3 protein: CASSEGDRGQTDTQYF. The CDR3 DNA reads TGTGCCAGCAGTGAAGGGGACAGGGGGCAGACAGATACGCAGTATTTT.

This clone has only one observation. The J gene is TRBJ2-7, the V gene TRBV9, with 10 bases identical to TRBD1. The CDR3 consists of 15 residues. Losses at the gene ends were 4 bases for V and 5 bases for J; bases not matched to a gene: 9. In germline, CDR1 is SGDLS, CDR2 YYNGEE. CDR3 sequence (DNA): TGTGCCAGCAGCCCCAGACAGGGGGCTTTCGACGAGCAGTACTTC. It specifies CASSPRQGAFDEQYF.

The gene calls are TRBV7-2 and TRBJ1-4; a possible D gene is TRBD1 (5 bases). The CDR3 consists of 15 residues. Per germline, CDR1 SGHTA and CDR2 FQGNSA. V was clipped by 1 base and J by 7 bases, with 13 bases between them. The CDR3: CASSLDRGYFEKLFF. Here the CDR3 DNA reads TGTGCCAGCAGCTTAGATAGGGGTTACTTTGAAAAACTGTTTTTT.

The chain couples TRBV19 to TRBJ2-1, with D possibly being TRBD1 (6 bases). The germline V gene has CDR1 LNHDA and CDR2 SQIVND (reference sequence). V was cut by 4 bases and J by 0 bases, with 7 bases left in between. There are 14 residues in the CDR3. The CDR3 is CASSTRGSYNEQFF. The CDR3 DNA reads TGTGCCAGTAGTACCAGGGGCTCCTACAATGAGCAGTTCTTC.

The chain combines TRBV4-1 with TRBJ1-2, with TRBD1 matching over 10 bases. There are 16 residues in the CDR3. Unmatched junction bases numbered 4, after V lost 3 bases and J lost 0 bases. Germline assignment: CDR1 MGHRA and CDR2 YSYEKL. The CDR3 DNA sequence: TGCGCCAGCAGCCATGACAGGGGGCCAGCTAACTATGGCTACACCTTC. This codes for CASSHDRGPANYGYTF.

This chain connects TRBV5-1 to TRBJ2-7, with TRBD1 identical over 7 bases. Losses at the gene ends were 0 bases for V and 4 bases for J; bases not matched to a gene: 7. The CDR3 runs 15 residues. In germline, CDR1 is SGHRS, CDR2 YFSETQ. CDR3 loop: CASSLGGADRYEQYF. The DNA for the CDR3 is TGCGCCAGCAGCTTGGGAGGAGCGGACAGGTACGAGCAGTACTTC. The full variable domain, rest sourced from reference TRBV5-1 and TRBJ2-7, is KAGVTQTPRYLIKTRGQQVTLSCSPISGHRSVSWYQQTPGQGLQFLFEYFSETQRNKGNFPGRFSGRQFSNSRSEMNVSTLELGDSALYLCASSLGGADRYEQYFGPGTRLTVT.

The V gene is TRBV29-1, the J gene TRBJ1-1, with D maybe TRBD1 (6 bases). Germline assignment: CDR1 SQVTM and CDR2 ANQGSEA. V was trimmed by 2 bases and J by 5 bases, leaving 15 bases between them. The CDR3 totals 14 residues. CDR3 region: CSVETRGVDTEAFF. CDR3 DNA: TGCAGCGTTGAAACGAGGGGGGTGGATACTGAAGCTTTCTTT.

The rearrangement uses TRBV20-1 and TRBJ2-7, with D tentatively TRBD1 (5 bases). V gave up 5 bases and J gave up 6 bases, with 8 bases separating them. This CDR3 has 10 amino acids. From germline, CDR1 is DFQATT and CDR2 SNEGSKA (reference sequence). CDR3 residues: CSASDSEQYF. The CDR3 bases are TGCAGTGCTTCCGACAGCGAGCAGTACTTC.

The chain uses TRBV7-2 and TRBJ2-6; D remains ambiguous. CDR3 length: 15 amino acids. Germline CDR1 reads SGHTA; CDR2 reads FQGNSA. The V end was cut by 2 bases, the J end by 1 base, with 6 bases between. In DNA, the CDR3 is TGTGCCAGCAGCTTAATGGAATCTGGGGCCAACGTCCTGACTTTC. It encodes CASSLMESGANVLTF.

The gene calls are TRBV7-2 and TRBJ1-2; D is possibly TRBD1 (5 bases). The CDR3 spans 16 residues. CDR1 is SGHTA and CDR2 is FQGNSA in the germline V gene. Trimming shortened V by 2 bases and J by 2 bases, and 15 bases separated the two germline ends. The CDR3 here is CASSLSYNSGNYGYTF. In DNA form, the CDR3 reads TGTGCCAGCAGCTTATCTTACAATTCAGGGAACTATGGCTACACCTTC.

This clone was counted a few times. The chain couples TRBV6-1 to TRBJ1-1; 9 bases agree with TRBD1. CDR1 and CDR2 from the germline V gene are MNHNS and SASEGT. The CDR3 loop spans 14 amino acids. The V segment lost 5 bases and the J segment 1 base; nucleotides outside the gene matches: 2. The CDR3, as DNA: TGTGCCAGCAGTCGACAGGGGGGGAACACTGAAGCTTTCTTT. Translation gives CASSRQGGNTEAFF.

V and J are TRBV6-5 and TRBJ1-1; no clear D gene. Germline lookup yields CDR1 MNHEY and CDR2 SVGAGI. This CDR3 region has 13 residues. Trimming took 6 bases from V and 2 from J, leaving 10 bases between them. The CDR3 loop reads CASRPFLNTEAFF. In DNA, the CDR3 is TGTGCCAGCAGGCCCTTTTTAAACACTGAAGCTTTCTTT.

The chain carries TRBV18 and TRBJ1-1, with D unresolved. Trimming took 3 bases from V and 5 from J, leaving 16 bases between them. The germline V gene encodes CDR1 KGHSH and CDR2 LQKENI. This CDR3 has 15 residues. The CDR3 sequence is CASSPSWDVRTEAFF. The CDR3 DNA reads as TGTGCCAGCTCACCTTCATGGGATGTTAGGACTGAAGCTTTCTTT.

The rearrangement uses TRBV6-5 and TRBJ2-7; weak D call: TRBD2 (6 bases). In germline, CDR1 is MNHEY, CDR2 SVGAGI. The CDR3 covers 14 residues. Between the trimmed V and J ends, which lost 8 bases and 2 bases, there was a span of 16 bases. The CDR3 DNA reads TGTGCCAGCTGGACGGGCGGGATAACCTACGAGCAGTACTTC. Translating gives CASWTGGITYEQYF.

V and J are TRBV7-2 and TRBJ2-3, with TRBD2 matching over 15 bases. Germline V gene sequence: CDR1 SGHTA, CDR2 FQGNSA. V lost 4 bases to trimming and J lost 4 bases; unmatched junction nucleotides: 6. The CDR3 is 17 residues long. CDR3 DNA: TGTGCCAGCAGCTCTCGGACTAGCGGGAGGGGCCCAGATACGCAGTATTTT. Translated, it gives CASSSRTSGRGPDTQYF. Using reference TRBV7-2 and TRBJ2-3 for the parts outside the CDR3, the full variable domain is GAGVSQSPSNKVTEKGKDVELRCDPISGHTALYWYRQSLGQGLEFLIYFQGNSAPDKSGLPSDRFSAERTGGSVSTLTIQRTQQEDSAVYLCASSSRTSGRGPDTQYFGPGTRLTVL.

V is TRBV27 and J is TRBJ1-5, with D unresolved. Trimming removed 3 bases at V and 0 bases at J, with 0 bases between. In germline, CDR1 is MNHEY, CDR2 SMNVEV (reference sequence). This CDR3 region has 12 residues. The CDR3 loop reads CASSFSNQPQHF. The CDR3 DNA is TGTGCCAGCAGTTTTAGCAATCAGCCCCAGCATTTT.

The rearrangement joins TRBV7-2 to TRBJ2-1, with 7 bases identical to TRBD2. CDR3 size: 16 residues. Looked up from germline, CDR1 is SGHTA and CDR2 is FQGNSA. V shed 2 bases and J 9 bases; nucleotides not matched to a gene: 13. CDR3 bases: TGTGCCAGCAGCTTATTACATCTCCTTGGCGGGGGTGAGCAGTTCTTC. This gives the protein CASSLLHLLGGGEQFF.

This rearrangement joins TRBV7-9 to TRBJ2-7; D unresolved. Trimming removed 5 bases at V and 2 bases at J, with 10 bases between. CDR3 length equals 13 residues. Germline CDR1 is SEHNR and CDR2 is FQNEAQ (reference sequence). CDR3 loop: CASSGNAPYEQYF. The CDR3, as DNA: TGTGCCAGCAGCGGGAACGCCCCCTACGAGCAGTACTTC.